One T cell receptor beta chain is described in this entry. No antigen is known for it. While the first cohort had about 610 subjects, the donors belonged to the separate validation cohort of more than 95 subjects. The table came from immunoSEQ multiplex PCR; TCRdb's copy has only in-frame clones and leaves some out. The sample has under 200,000 clones, around 90% seen once. This sample is drawn from a study of cytomegalovirus exposure and HLA in healthy donors. The V gene end was trimmed by 5 bases and the J gene end by 1 base; junction bases not matched to a gene: 5. Looked up from germline, CDR1 is LGHNT and CDR2 is FRNRAP. This CDR3 has 14 residues. Whole-study results and caveats: The study put 150 or so TCR beta chains on its list as cytomegalovirus-associated. Later, an analysis found that TCR clusters from the first cohort tended to co-occur in the roughly 130 validation repertoires. The study found most TCR sequences rare, yet found some public TCRs in many donors.

The specimen sequenced was PBMCs. The clonotype was recovered from a woman younger than 30 in good health and CMV-seropositive. The chain joins TRBV12-5 to TRBJ2-7, with TRBD1 identical over 7 bases. CDR3 region: CASGHRDSSYEQYF. The DNA for the CDR3 is TGTGCTAGTGGTCACAGGGACAGTTCCTACGAGCAGTACTTC.